This T cell receptor beta chain is from a study of CD8 T cells in ankylosing spondylitis. The study's findings and limits: In synovial fluid and blood from reactive arthritis, some motif variants were previously reported. Those disease-linked clones were CD8+; they were also relatively rare in peripheral blood. What appeared characteristic of ankylosing spondylitis blood was a TCR beta motif of seven to nine highly homologous variants.

The sample holds many counts of this clonotype. Its antigen is currently unknown. The CDR3 loop spans 16 amino acids. With 2 bases removed from V and 0 bases from J, the gap between germline ends came to 11 bases. Quantitative molecular-barcoded 5'-RACE generated the TCR beta libraries. In TCRdb, the 5' RACE reads were re-called with MiXCR into one record per CDR3 protein. The sample lists a few hundred thousand distinct CDR3 sequences; over 9.5% were seen once. This TCR was recovered from a male donor with ankylosing spondylitis or in good health (not recorded which). Sample: blood, either unsorted or a sorted T cell fraction (not recorded which). The gene calls are TRBV12-3 or TRBV12-4 and TRBJ1-5; tentatively, D is TRBD1 (6 bases). The CDR3: CASSLMAGDSNQPQHF. The CDR3 DNA sequence: TGTGCCAGCAGTTTAATGGCAGGGGATAGCAATCAGCCCCAGCATTTT.